Listed here are 32 T cell receptor beta chains from one sample, sequenced in a study of T cells in Graves' hyperthyroidism and ophthalmopathy. Researchers took RNA transcripts and amplified the TCR beta CDR3 regions from them. First-round RT-PCR targeting the TCR CDR3 was performed with the HTBI primer set. From the multiplex PCR reads, TCRdb called clonotypes with MiXCR, one entry per CDR3 protein. The sample carries about 180,000 distinct CDR3 sequences, 17% recorded once. The material sequenced was blood. Source of these receptors: a woman aged 50 to 65 with Graves' hyperthyroidism.

This clonotype was observed many times. The chain recombines TRBV29-1 with TRBJ2-3; either TRBD1 or TRBD2 may supply D (6 bases each). V lost 3 bases and J lost 3, with 10 bases in between. Germline V gives CDR1 SQVTM, CDR2 ANQGSEA. The CDR3 totals 13 residues. The CDR3 loop is CSVDTGTTDTQYF. CDR3 DNA sequence: TGCAGCGTTGATACAGGGACTACAGATACGCAGTATTTT.

This clonotype came up many times. This sequence joins TRBV28 and TRBJ1-2; no clear D gene. The ends were cut back, 3 bases at V and 5 bases at J, with 10 bases in the middle. Germline V gives CDR1 MDHEN, CDR2 SYDVKM. This CDR3 contains 13 residues. DNA for the CDR3: TGTGCCAGCAGTTTGGAAGCGGGGTATGGCTACACCTTC. This sequence encodes CASSLEAGYGYTF.

This clonotype was observed many times. The V gene is TRBV6-1, the J gene TRBJ1-2, with D possibly TRBD1 on 5 matching bases. The V end lost 5 bases, the J end lost 4 bases, and 17 bases lay between the germline ends. The CDR3 length is 15 residues. CDR1 and CDR2 from the germline V gene are MNHNS and SASEGT. The CDR3 sequence is CASSWADSEIYGYTF. The CDR3 DNA reads as TGTGCCAGCAGTTGGGCTGACAGCGAGATCTATGGCTACACCTTC.

The sample holds many counts of this clonotype. CDR3 nucleotide sequence: TGTGCCAGCAGCTTGGCAGATACGCAGTATTTT. This gives the protein CASSLADTQYF. This sequence joins TRBV5-5 and TRBJ2-3, with D unclear. The CDR3 has 11 residues. V was trimmed by 0 bases and J by 4 bases, leaving 0 bases between them. CDR1 and CDR2 (germline): SGHKS, YYEKEE (reference sequence).

This clonotype was observed many times. The rearrangement uses TRBV9 and TRBJ1-1; no definite D call. The germline V and J ends were trimmed by 0 bases and 0 bases, with 6 bases remaining between them. Germline V gene sequence: CDR1 SGDLS, CDR2 YYNGEE. The CDR3 is 14 residues long. The CDR3 sequence is CASSVEPVNTEAFF. The CDR3 region has the DNA TGTGCCAGCAGCGTAGAACCGGTGAACACTGAAGCTTTCTTT.

This clonotype was detected many times. The chain links TRBV11-2 to TRBJ1-2; the match to TRBD1 covers 7 bases. The CDR3 covers 16 residues. Trimming removed 5 bases from V and 0 bases from J; junction bases left unmatched: 9. The germline gives CDR1 SGHAT, CDR2 FQNNGV. CDR3 sequence reads: CASSTVWDSANYGYTF. CDR3 nucleotides: TGTGCCAGCAGCACGGTATGGGACAGTGCTAACTATGGCTACACCTTC.

This clonotype was seen repeatedly, ten times or more. V and J are TRBV10-2 and TRBJ1-3, with 7 bases fitting TRBD1. Germline-derived CDR1 and CDR2 are WSHSY and SAAADI. The CDR3 spans 18 residues. V shed 0 bases, J shed 0 bases, and the junction held 8 bases outside the gene matches. The CDR3 region is CASSESGSRGDSGNTIYF. The CDR3 nucleotides read TGCGCCAGCAGTGAGTCGGGTAGCAGGGGGGACTCTGGAAACACCATATATTTT.

This clonotype occurred many times. This chain joins TRBV3-1 and TRBJ2-7, with 10 bases that match TRBD2. V lost 5 bases and J lost 2; bases outside the gene matches: 6. This CDR3 region has 15 residues. Germline V CDR1 and CDR2: LGHDT, YNNKEL (reference sequence). CDR3 coding DNA: TGTGCCAGCAGCGTCCACCTAGCGGGGGCCTACGAGCAGTACTTC. Translating it yields CASSVHLAGAYEQYF.

This rearrangement joins TRBV7-2 to TRBJ2-1; the D gene is possibly TRBD2 (6 bases). The CDR3 totals 13 residues. V gave up 1 base and J gave up 9 bases, with 10 bases separating them. The germline V gene encodes CDR1 SGHTA and CDR2 FQGNSA. The CDR3 loop is CASSLGLEGEQFF. CDR3 coding DNA: TGTGCCAGCAGCTTAGGCCTGGAGGGTGAGCAGTTCTTC.

V is TRBV5-1 and J is TRBJ2-2; D ambiguous. V lost 5 bases to trimming and J lost 0 bases, with 8 bases between them. The CDR3 sequence is 14 residues long. Per the germline V gene, CDR1 is SGHRS and CDR2 is YFSETQ. DNA for the CDR3: TGCGCCAGCAGATCTATAACGAACACCGGGGAGCTGTTTTTT. This codes for CASRSITNTGELFF.

This clonotype was picked up many times. V is TRBV11-2 and J is TRBJ2-5, with D maybe TRBD2 (5 bases). V shed 4 bases and J shed 7 bases, with 19 bases lying between them. Looked up from germline, CDR1 is SGHAT and CDR2 is FQNNGV. The CDR3 runs 15 residues. The CDR3 loop is CASSSDGDSGGTQYF. The CDR3, as DNA: TGTGCCAGCAGCTCCGACGGGGATTCTGGAGGGACCCAGTACTTC.

The CDR3 nucleotides are TGTGCCAGCAGCCAAGAAGGCAGAAATTCACCCCTCCACTTT. It encodes CASSQEGRNSPLHF. The chain combines TRBV14 with TRBJ1-6; D not resolved. Deletions cut 0 bases from V and 7 bases from J, with 7 bases between. Looked up from germline, CDR1 is SGHDN and CDR2 is FVKESK. The CDR3 length is 14 residues.

This clonotype was counted a few times. V usage is TRBV20-1 and J usage is TRBJ1-4; TRBD1 might be the D (6 bases). This CDR3 contains 13 residues. Per the germline V gene, CDR1 is DFQATT and CDR2 is SNEGSKA (reference sequence). Deletions cut 3 bases from V and 13 bases from J, with 18 bases between. The CDR3 is CSASWEGGDLLFF. DNA of the CDR3: TGCAGTGCTAGCTGGGAGGGGGGAGACTTACTGTTTTTT.

The chain links TRBV2 to TRBJ1-5, with no clear D. The CDR3 consists of 15 residues. Deletions cut 1 base from V and 0 bases from J, with 7 bases between. Germline CDR1 reads SNHLY; CDR2 reads FYNNEI. CDR3 sequence reads: CASSEVADSNQPQHF. The CDR3 DNA reads as TGTGCCAGCAGTGAAGTTGCAGATAGCAATCAGCCCCAGCATTTT.

This clonotype was detected many times. This chain joins TRBV12-3 or TRBV12-4 and TRBJ2-2; possibly TRBD1 for D (6 bases). V lost 5 bases and J lost 6, with 13 bases in between. This CDR3 comprises 14 residues. The CDR3 bases are TGTGCCAGCAGTAAAAATGGACAGTCCGGGGAGCTGTTTTTT. Protein sequence: CASSKNGQSGELFF.

Notes on this clonotype: This may be a read error, as it is one base from a much larger clone. The chain carries TRBV7-9 and TRBJ2-6; a possible D gene is TRBD2 (6 bases). The CDR3 totals 15 residues. Looked up from germline, CDR1 is SEHNR and CDR2 is FQNEAQ (reference sequence). In DNA form, the CDR3 reads TGTGCCAGCAGCTTCGGGAGCTCTGGGGTCAACGTCCTGACTTTC. Translating gives CASSFGSSGVNVLTF.

Notes on this clonotype: Since a much larger clone is just one base distant, this may be a read error. The V call is TRBV11-2, the J call TRBJ1-6; 7 nucleotides match TRBD1. This CDR3 is built from 16 residues. The germline gives CDR1 SGHAT, CDR2 FQNNGV. The V gene end was trimmed by 3 bases and the J gene end by 8 bases; junction bases not matched to a gene: 10. The CDR3 spells CASSLTGQFPDSPLHF. The CDR3 DNA reads TGTGCCAGCAGCTTGACAGGGCAGTTTCCTGATTCACCCCTCCACTTT.

This clonotype was detected ten times or more. The chain couples TRBV9 to TRBJ2-3, with unresolved D. Trimming removed 4 bases from V and 6 bases from J, with 9 bases in between. This CDR3 is built from 12 residues. Looked up from germline, CDR1 is SGDLS and CDR2 is YYNGEE. The CDR3 is CASSNARDTQYF. Written as DNA, the CDR3 is TGTGCCAGCAGCAACGCTCGGGATACGCAGTATTTT.

The rearrangement joins TRBV5-4 to TRBJ1-1; no clear D gene. Between the trimmed V and J ends, which lost 5 bases and 4 bases, there was a span of 21 bases. The germline V gene encodes CDR1 SGHNT and CDR2 YYREEE (reference sequence). This CDR3 region has 16 residues. The CDR3 here is CASRADPIREGTEAFF. CDR3 in DNA: TGTGCCAGCAGGGCCGATCCGATCCGTGAGGGCACTGAAGCTTTCTTT. The full variable domain, completed using reference TRBV5-4 and TRBJ1-1, is ETGVTQSPTHLIKTRGQQVTLRCSSQSGHNTVSWYQQALGQGPQFIFQYYREEENGRGNFPPRFSGLQFPNYSSELNVNALELDDSALYLCASRADPIREGTEAFFGQGTRLTVV.

This rearrangement joins TRBV10-1 to TRBJ2-1; 12 bases line up with TRBD2. This CDR3 is 18 amino acids long. V was clipped by 4 bases and J by 3 bases; unmatched bases: 10. Germline V gene data show CDR1 as WNHNN and CDR2 as SYGVQD (reference sequence). CDR3 sequence (DNA): TGCGCCAGCAGTGGGAGATCGACTAGCGGGGGCCTCTACAATGAGCAGTTCTTC. Encoded protein: CASSGRSTSGGLYNEQFF.

At least ten counts were recorded for this clonotype. V gene TRBV7-9 combines with J gene TRBJ2-1; TRBD2 is a possible D gene (5 bases). The CDR3 length is 12 residues. V lost 6 bases and J lost 10, with 13 bases in between. The germline CDR1 and CDR2 sequences are SEHNR and FQNEAQ (reference sequence). CDR3 sequence (DNA): TGTGCCAGCAGATCCATAGCGAGCGAGCAGTTCTTC. Protein: CASRSIASEQFF.

The rearrangement uses TRBV5-1 and TRBJ1-4, with a possible D match to TRBD1 (5 bases). This CDR3 spans 17 amino acids. Germline CDR1 is SGHRS and CDR2 is YFSETQ. Trimming stripped 0 bases from V and 0 bases from J, with 12 bases between. The chain's CDR3 is CASSLGGGPSTNEKLFF. The CDR3 coding sequence is TGCGCCAGCAGCTTGGGTGGGGGACCGTCAACTAATGAAAAACTGTTTTTT.

This clonotype has at least ten counts. The chain joins TRBV29-1 to TRBJ1-1, with TRBD1 matching over 10 bases. V was pared by 7 bases and J by 6 bases, with 5 bases of the junction left unmatched. Germline CDR1 SQVTM, CDR2 ANQGSEA. The CDR3 loop spans 12 amino acids. The CDR3 region is CSETGTGAEAFF. In DNA form, the CDR3 reads TGCAGCGAGACCGGGACAGGGGCTGAAGCTTTCTTT.

This clonotype was recorded a few times. The rearrangement links TRBV3-1 to TRBJ1-6; D not certain. The CDR3 has 16 amino acids. The V gene's germline CDR1 is LGHDT and CDR2 YNNKEL (reference sequence). Trimming cost V 0 bases and J 7 bases, with 13 bases left between them. CDR3 nucleotides: TGTGCCAGCAGCCAAGATTTGACCACGTTCAATTCACCCCTCCACTTT. Protein: CASSQDLTTFNSPLHF.

This clonotype was detected many times. J is TRBJ2-3 and V is TRBV24-1; no clear D. The V gene's germline CDR1 is KGHDR and CDR2 SFDVKD. V lost 3 bases to trimming and J lost 2 bases, with 5 bases between them. This CDR3 has 13 residues. DNA for the CDR3: TGTGCCACCAGTGATGGCACCACAGATACGCAGTATTTT. Translated: CATSDGTTDTQYF.

This clonotype has ten or more counts. This chain joins TRBV12-3 or TRBV12-4 and TRBJ1-2; no firm D call. The CDR3 is 15 residues long. Trimming shortened V by 7 bases and J by 2 bases, and 17 bases separated the two germline ends. CDR3 sequence (DNA): TGTGCCAGCACCCCTACTCACTCGGGGAACTATGGCTACACCTTC. This gives the protein CASTPTHSGNYGYTF.

This clonotype was detected many times. V gene TRBV7-9 combines with J gene TRBJ2-1; 10 bases are shared with TRBD2. This CDR3 spans 14 amino acids. V trimming: 5 bases; J trimming: 9 bases; junction bases outside the gene matches: 7. Germline CDR1 SEHNR, CDR2 FQNEAQ (reference sequence). The DNA of the CDR3 is TGTGCCAGCAGCCGAGCGGGAGGGGGGGGTGAGCAGTTCTTC. It translates to CASSRAGGGGEQFF. Together with reference TRBV7-9 and TRBJ2-1, the CDR3 gives the full variable domain: DTGVSQNPRHKITKRGQNVTFRCDPISEHNRLYWYRQTLGQGPEFLTYFQNEAQLEKSRLLSDRFSAERPKGSFSTLEIQRTEQGDSAMYLCASSRAGGGGEQFFGPGTRLTVL.

Ten or more counts support this clonotype. This chain connects TRBV24-1 to TRBJ2-1; D perhaps matches TRBD2 (6 bases). CDR1 is KGHDR, CDR2 SFDVKD, per germline. V lost 2 bases to trimming and J lost 0 bases, with 10 bases between them. The CDR3 contains 16 residues. The CDR3 DNA reads as TGTGCCACCAGTGATTCCCGACTAGTCTCCTACAATGAGCAGTTCTTC. Residues: CATSDSRLVSYNEQFF.

This rearrangement joins TRBV28 to TRBJ2-5; TRBD1 matches at 7 bases. The CDR3 sequence is 14 residues long. Looked up from germline, CDR1 is MDHEN and CDR2 is SYDVKM. The J segment lost 5 bases and the V segment lost 3 bases, leaving 6 bases of the junction unmatched. CDR3 in amino acids: CASSFSDRHETQYF. CDR3 DNA sequence: TGTGCCAGCAGTTTCTCGGACAGGCATGAGACCCAGTACTTC. Full variable domain (outside the CDR3, taken from reference TRBV28 and TRBJ2-5): DVKVTQSSRYLVKRTGEKVFLECVQDMDHENMFWYRQDPGLGLRLIYFSYDVKMKEKGDIPEGYSVSREKKERFSLILESASTNQTSMYLCASSFSDRHETQYFGPGTRLLVL.

This clonotype was found many times. The chain uses TRBV27 and TRBJ1-5; no clear D gene. Germline CDR1 is MNHEY and CDR2 is SMNVEV (reference sequence). The V end lost 4 bases, the J end lost 2 bases, and 9 bases lay between the germline ends. The CDR3 totals 14 residues. This chain's CDR3 is CASSSPGRNQPQHF. The CDR3 region has the DNA TGTGCCAGCAGTTCCCCGGGCCGCAATCAGCCCCAGCATTTT.

V and J are TRBV19 and TRBJ2-3; 15 bases line up with TRBD2. There are 18 residues in the CDR3. The germline gives CDR1 LNHDA, CDR2 SQIVND (reference sequence). Trimming cost V 5 bases and J 5 bases; bases outside gene matches: 11. The CDR3 loop reads CASSHGTSGGSGGDTQYF. DNA of the CDR3: TGTGCCAGTAGTCATGGGACTAGCGGGGGGTCGGGGGGAGATACGCAGTATTTT.

This clonotype was counted many times. The chain employs TRBV28 and TRBJ2-2; 8 positions match TRBD2. The CDR3 is 18 residues long. The V segment lost 2 bases and the J segment 4 bases; nucleotides outside the gene matches: 12. The germline V gene has CDR1 MDHEN and CDR2 SYDVKM. The CDR3: CASSLNRGSGGGTGELFF. The CDR3 DNA reads TGTGCCAGCAGTTTAAATCGCGGGAGCGGGGGTGGCACCGGGGAGCTGTTTTTT.